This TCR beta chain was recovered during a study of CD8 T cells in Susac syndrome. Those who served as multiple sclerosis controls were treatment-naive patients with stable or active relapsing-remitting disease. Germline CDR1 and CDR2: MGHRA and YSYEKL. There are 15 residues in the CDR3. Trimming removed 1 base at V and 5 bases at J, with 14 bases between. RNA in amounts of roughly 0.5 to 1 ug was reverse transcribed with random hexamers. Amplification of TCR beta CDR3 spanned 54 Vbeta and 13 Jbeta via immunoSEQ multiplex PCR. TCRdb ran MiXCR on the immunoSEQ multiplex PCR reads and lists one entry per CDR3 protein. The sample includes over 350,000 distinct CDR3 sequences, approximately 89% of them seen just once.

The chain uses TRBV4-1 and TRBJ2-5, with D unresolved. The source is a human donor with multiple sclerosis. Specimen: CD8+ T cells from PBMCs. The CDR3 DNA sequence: TGCGCCAGCAGCCAAGTAGTGGCAGTTCTCGAGACCCAGTACTTC. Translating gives CASSQVVAVLETQYF.